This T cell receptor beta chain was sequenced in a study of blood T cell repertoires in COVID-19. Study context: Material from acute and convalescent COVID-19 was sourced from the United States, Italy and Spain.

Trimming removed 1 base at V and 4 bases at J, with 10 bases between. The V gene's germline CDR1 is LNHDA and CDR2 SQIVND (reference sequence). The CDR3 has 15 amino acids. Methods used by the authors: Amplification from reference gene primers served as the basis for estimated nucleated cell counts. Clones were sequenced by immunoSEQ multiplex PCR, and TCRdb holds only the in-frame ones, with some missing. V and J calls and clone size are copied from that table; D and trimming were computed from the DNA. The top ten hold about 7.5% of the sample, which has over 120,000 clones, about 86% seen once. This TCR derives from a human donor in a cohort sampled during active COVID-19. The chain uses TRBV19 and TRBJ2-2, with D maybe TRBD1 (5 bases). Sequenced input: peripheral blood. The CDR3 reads CASSIAGSGTGELFF. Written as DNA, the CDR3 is TGTGCCAGTAGTATAGCAGGGTCTGGCACCGGGGAGCTGTTTTTT.